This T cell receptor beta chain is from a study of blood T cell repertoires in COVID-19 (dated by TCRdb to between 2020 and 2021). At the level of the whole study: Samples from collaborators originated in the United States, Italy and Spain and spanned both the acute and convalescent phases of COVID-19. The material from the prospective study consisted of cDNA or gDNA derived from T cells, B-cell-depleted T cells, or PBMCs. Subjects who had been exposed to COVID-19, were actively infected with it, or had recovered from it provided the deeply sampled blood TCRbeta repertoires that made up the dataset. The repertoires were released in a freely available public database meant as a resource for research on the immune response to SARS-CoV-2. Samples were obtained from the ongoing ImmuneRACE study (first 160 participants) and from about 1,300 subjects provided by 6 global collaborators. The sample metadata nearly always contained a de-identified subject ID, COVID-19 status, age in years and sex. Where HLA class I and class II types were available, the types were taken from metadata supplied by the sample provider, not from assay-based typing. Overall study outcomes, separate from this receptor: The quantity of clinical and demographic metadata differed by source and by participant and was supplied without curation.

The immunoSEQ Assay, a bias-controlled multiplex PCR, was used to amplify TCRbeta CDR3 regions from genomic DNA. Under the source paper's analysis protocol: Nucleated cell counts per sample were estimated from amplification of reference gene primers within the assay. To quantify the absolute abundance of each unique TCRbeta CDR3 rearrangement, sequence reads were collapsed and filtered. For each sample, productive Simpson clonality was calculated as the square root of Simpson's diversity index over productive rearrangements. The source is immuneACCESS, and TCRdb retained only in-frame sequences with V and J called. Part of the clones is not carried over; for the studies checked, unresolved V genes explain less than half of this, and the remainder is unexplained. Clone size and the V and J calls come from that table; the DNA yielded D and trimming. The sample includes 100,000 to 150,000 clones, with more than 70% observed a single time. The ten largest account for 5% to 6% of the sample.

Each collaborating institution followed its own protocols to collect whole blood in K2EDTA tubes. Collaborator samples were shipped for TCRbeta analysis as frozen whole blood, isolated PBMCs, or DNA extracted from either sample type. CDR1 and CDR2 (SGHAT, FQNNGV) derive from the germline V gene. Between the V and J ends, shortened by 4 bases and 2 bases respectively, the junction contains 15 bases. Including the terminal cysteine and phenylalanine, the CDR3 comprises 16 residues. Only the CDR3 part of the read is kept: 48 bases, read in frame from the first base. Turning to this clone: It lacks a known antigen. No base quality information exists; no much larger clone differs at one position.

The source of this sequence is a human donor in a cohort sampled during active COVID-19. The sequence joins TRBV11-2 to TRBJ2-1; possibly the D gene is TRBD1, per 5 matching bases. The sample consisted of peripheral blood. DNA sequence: TGTGCCAGCAGCTACCCCCAGGGTCCCCCCTACAATGAGCAGTTCTTC. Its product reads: CASSYPQGPPYNEQFF.